Below, 15 T cell receptor beta chains from the same sample are listed, as sequenced in a study of T cells in Graves' hyperthyroidism and ophthalmopathy (dated by TCRdb to between 2017 and 2020). Receptor libraries were prepared by multiplex PCR. Sequencing relied on an Illumina HiSeq 2000. The TCR beta CDR3 regions were amplified from RNA transcripts. A first-round RT-PCR of the TCR CDR3 used the HTBI primer set with the Qiagen OneStep RT-PCR kit. In-frame beta chains were kept once TCRdb had trimmed the public reads at Q25 with fastp and called clones with MiXCR. Rows merge per CDR3 protein into single entries with the most common DNA and genes. The sample has around 300,000 distinct CDR3 sequences on record, roughly 15% of them singletons. Jointly, the top ten make up roughly 8.5% of the sample. The sample consisted of blood. The origin of the receptors is a woman younger than 45 with Graves' hyperthyroidism that later progressed to Graves' ophthalmopathy.

This clonotype occurred a few times. This sequence joins TRBV3-1 and TRBJ2-7; 9 positions match TRBD2. After removal of 2 bases from V and 3 bases from J, the junction contained 5 bases not matched to a gene. CDR1 and CDR2 from the germline V gene are LGHDT and YNNKEL (reference sequence). There are 15 residues in the CDR3. The CDR3 reads CASSQKAGGFYEQYF. In DNA form, the CDR3 reads TGTGCCAGCAGCCAAAAAGCGGGAGGATTCTACGAGCAGTACTTC.

This clonotype was counted a few times. CDR3 bases: TGTGCCAGCAGCCCCCGGACTAGCGAGTACGAGCAGTACTTC. It codes for CASSPRTSEYEQYF. The chain combines TRBV7-2 with TRBJ2-7; TRBD2 matches at 9 bases. CDR1 and CDR2 from the germline V gene are SGHTA and FQGNSA. This CDR3 has 14 residues. The V and J ends lost 5 bases and 4 bases, in that order; junction bases with no gene match: 6.

The rearrangement links TRBV10-3 to TRBJ2-1; maybe TRBD2 (5 bases). Per the germline V gene, CDR1 is ENHRY and CDR2 is SYGVKD. This CDR3 is built from 14 residues. Trimming took 6 bases from V and 6 from J, leaving 15 bases between them. The CDR3 spells CAISQGLDPNEQFF. In nucleotides, the CDR3 is TGTGCCATCAGCCAAGGACTGGACCCCAATGAGCAGTTCTTC.

This clonotype was picked up a small number of times. V and J are TRBV7-9 and TRBJ2-1; no definite D call. The CDR3 is 15 amino acids. CDR1 and CDR2 from the germline V gene are SEHNR and FQNEAQ (reference sequence). V dropped 5 bases and J dropped 6 bases, with 17 bases sitting between them. CDR3 sequence: CASSPPSDFCNEQFF. CDR3 bases: TGTGCCAGCAGCCCGCCAAGCGATTTTTGCAATGAGCAGTTCTTC.

This clonotype was found many times. This chain links TRBV27 with TRBJ2-3; 8 bases agree with TRBD2. Germline CDR1 is MNHEY and CDR2 is SMNVEV (reference sequence). Trimming cost V 2 bases and J 5 bases; bases outside gene matches: 6. The CDR3 runs to 15 residues. The CDR3 spells CASSLVGLVVDTQYF. CDR3 DNA sequence: TGTGCCAGCAGTTTAGTGGGACTAGTGGTAGATACGCAGTATTTT.

The chain employs TRBV12-3 or TRBV12-4 and TRBJ2-1, with D maybe TRBD1 (5 bases). The V end was cut by 5 bases, the J end by 15 bases, with 17 bases between. The CDR3 runs 12 residues. The CDR3 region is CASSPGAQESFF. DNA of the CDR3: TGTGCCAGCAGTCCCGGAGCACAGGAGTCGTTCTTC.

This clonotype has a count of ten or more. The V call is TRBV6-1, the J call TRBJ1-1, with TRBD1 matching over 11 bases. There are 15 residues in the CDR3. Germline V gene lookup returns CDR1 MNHNS and CDR2 SASEGT. Trimming took 4 bases from V and 6 from J; bases not matched to a gene: 7. CDR3 loop: CASSGDRGMASEAFF. The CDR3 DNA sequence: TGTGCCAGCAGTGGGGACAGGGGGATGGCTTCTGAAGCTTTCTTT.

The sample holds many counts of this clonotype. V is TRBV6-2 or TRBV6-3 and J is TRBJ1-1; 7 bases map to TRBD1. This CDR3 has 14 amino acids. Per the germline V gene, CDR1 is MNHEY and CDR2 is SVGEGT. V gave up 6 bases and J gave up 1 base; unmatched junction bases: 5. DNA for the CDR3: TGTGCCAGCAGATGGGGACAGTCGAACACTGAAGCTTTCTTT. Encoded protein: CASRWGQSNTEAFF.

The V and J genes are TRBV6-6 and TRBJ2-7; D remains ambiguous. The CDR3 contains 12 residues. V was clipped by 2 bases and J by 3 bases, with 5 bases between them. Germline V gives CDR1 MNHNY, CDR2 SVGAGI (reference sequence). CDR3 nucleotide sequence: TGTGCCAGCAGTTACGACCGCTACGAGCAGTACTTC. Translating gives CASSYDRYEQYF.

The gene calls are TRBV27 and TRBJ2-2; possibly TRBD1 for D (5 bases). CDR1 is MNHEY, CDR2 SMNVEV, per germline (reference sequence). This CDR3 has 14 residues. V gave up 6 bases and J gave up 0 bases, with 8 bases separating them. CDR3 nucleotides: TGTGCCAGCAGGGACACCGCGAACACCGGGGAGCTGTTTTTT. It translates to CASRDTANTGELFF.

This clonotype appeared many times. The V gene is TRBV30, the J gene TRBJ2-2, with 9 bases matching TRBD2. J lost 2 bases, V lost 4 bases, and 5 bases had no gene match. CDR1 is GTSNPN, CDR2 SVGIG, per germline (reference sequence). The CDR3 runs 15 residues. This chain's CDR3 is CAWNRAGGNTGELFF. As DNA, the CDR3 is TGTGCCTGGAATAGAGCGGGAGGAAACACCGGGGAGCTGTTTTTT. The whole variable domain, remainder taken from reference TRBV30 and TRBJ2-2, is SQTIHQWPATLVQPVGSPLSLECTVEGTSNPNLYWYRQAAGRGLQLLFYSVGIGQISSEVPQNLSASRPQDRQFILSSKKLLLSDSGFYLCAWNRAGGNTGELFFGEGSRLTVL.

The sample holds a few counts of this clonotype. V usage is TRBV24-1 and J usage is TRBJ2-1, with 8 bases identical to TRBD2. The V gene's germline CDR1 is KGHDR and CDR2 SFDVKD. The CDR3 contains 16 residues. J was trimmed by 8 bases and V by 2 bases; bases with no gene match: 10. The CDR3 DNA reads as TGTGCCACCAGTGATTCGGGTGCGGGAGGCCGCGATGAGCAGTTCTTC. This codes for CATSDSGAGGRDEQFF.

V gene TRBV11-1 combines with J gene TRBJ2-3; 7 nucleotides agree with TRBD2. CDR3 length equals 16 residues. Looked up from germline, CDR1 is SGHAT and CDR2 is FQDESV (reference sequence). V was pared by 8 bases and J by 2 bases, with 13 bases of the junction left unmatched. For the CDR3, the DNA is TGTGCCAGCGCAGTGGGAGGGTCAACCTACACAGATACGCAGTATTTT. As protein: CASAVGGSTYTDTQYF. Filled out from reference TRBV11-1 and TRBJ2-3, the complete variable domain reads EAEVAQSPRYKITEKSQAVAFWCDPISGHATLYWYRQILGQGPELLVQFQDESVVDDSQLPKDRFSAERLKGVDSTLKIQPAELGDSAMYLCASAVGGSTYTDTQYFGPGTRLTVL.

This clonotype was found many times. DNA for the CDR3: TGTGCCAGCAGTCACTCGACGGGCGACGCCTATGGCTACACCTTC. This encodes CASSHSTGDAYGYTF. The V call is TRBV12-3 or TRBV12-4, the J call TRBJ1-2; unclear D gene. V was trimmed by 5 bases and J by 4 bases, leaving 17 bases between them. The CDR3 consists of 15 residues.

Ten or more counts support this clonotype. The chain combines TRBV29-1 with TRBJ2-1; D ambiguous. Trimming took 4 bases from V and 3 from J, leaving 4 bases between them. CDR3 length: 11 residues. The V gene's germline CDR1 is SQVTM and CDR2 ANQGSEA. CDR3 sequence: CSVGGYNEQFF. For the CDR3, the DNA is TGCAGCGTTGGGGGCTACAATGAGCAGTTCTTC.